The clone carrying this T cell receptor (beta chain) was seen repeatedly, ten times or more. Its antigen remains unidentified. These data come from a study of Graves' ophthalmopathy and Graves' hyperthyroidism. Study overall: Untreated patients at initial diagnosis provided peripheral blood. Study-wide findings and caveats: Ophthalmopathy progression was predicted by the model at around 70% sensitivity and about 74% specificity. Most thyroid clonotypes expanded beyond 0.001 frequency were also found in blood.

The CDR3 is made up of 13 amino acids. Germline CDR1 and CDR2: LNHNV and YYDKDF (reference sequence). V shed 5 bases and J shed 6 bases, with 14 bases lying between them. Exclusion covered patients with other autoimmune diseases or uncontrolled infections (as well as pregnancy or lactation). Amplification of TCR beta CDR3 regions used RNA transcripts. A first-round RT-PCR used HTBI primers, followed by a second-round multiplex PCR. Via MiXCR, TCRdb re-called the multiplex PCR reads, giving one row per CDR3 protein. The table has around 470,000 distinct CDR3 sequences, approximately 15% seen once; the top ten hold 9.8%.

Sequencing was done on a sample of blood. The chain recombines TRBV15 with TRBJ2-7, with a possible D match to TRBD1 (5 bases). The clonotype comes from a woman aged 30 to 39 with Graves' ophthalmopathy. In DNA, the CDR3 is TGTGCCACCAGCCCCTTGGGGCCGGGCGAGCAGTACTTC. This codes for CATSPLGPGEQYF.